The 10 T cell receptor beta chains in this list originate from one sample, sequenced in a study of tumor-infiltrating lymphocytes in primary liver carcinoma. Total RNA (approximately 500 ng) served as template for TCR beta cDNA synthesis primed by a constant-region primer. Generation of the TCR beta libraries relied on three nested multiplex PCR rounds using slightly modified ARM-PCR. Each of the first two PCR rounds ran approximately 10 cycles with TRBV1-TRBV30 forward and C-beta reverse primers. TCRdb processed the multiplex PCR reads anew with MiXCR; each CDR3 protein has one entry. The repertoire holds roughly 100,000 distinct CDR3 sequences, with around 80% as singletons. From roughly 21-30 mg of unsorted bulk tissue, DNA and RNA were co-extracted together. The sequenced sample consisted of liver tumor tissue from sampling region 3. Subset described: tumor region T3, left-lateral pole. These receptors originate from a man between 35 and 55 years old with primary liver carcinoma and hepatitis B virus infection.

Comments on this clonotype: The junction shows a germline mismatch at one end, possibly a read error. This chain uses TRBV6-2 or TRBV6-3 with TRBJ1-5; D unresolved. CDR3 length equals 15 residues. Germline loops: CDR1 MNHEY, CDR2 SVGEGT. The CDR3 sequence: CASTLTRGYKQPQHF. CDR3 in DNA: TGTGCCAGCACCCTCACGCGGGGTTACAAACAGCCGCAGCATTTT.

As for this clonotype: Mismatch with germline at one junction end may stem from a read error. The rearrangement links TRBV4-1 to TRBJ1-2; no firm D call. Per germline, CDR1 MGHRA and CDR2 YSYEKL. The CDR3 length is 14 residues. The CDR3 DNA follows: TGCGCCAGCAACCAAGACAAGGAGAACTATGGCTACACCTTC. It encodes CASNQDKENYGYTF.

The V and J genes are TRBV4-2 and TRBJ2-1; a possible D gene is TRBD1 (7 bases). Trimming left V 3 bases short and J 8 bases short, with 20 bases between. In germline, CDR1 is LGHNA, CDR2 YNFKEQ. The CDR3 has 16 amino acids. The CDR3 spells CASSHAGGQRDDEQFF. Written as DNA, the CDR3 is TGTGCCAGCAGCCACGCCGGGGGACAGAGGGACGATGAGCAGTTCTTC.

The sample holds one count of this clonotype. The junction departs from the called germline gene at one end, perhaps through a read error. The chain recombines TRBV12-3 or TRBV12-4 with TRBJ2-5; D may be TRBD1 or TRBD2 (5 bases each). CDR3 length: 13 amino acids. The CDR3 spells CACSMTGTETQYF. CDR3 DNA: TGTGCCTGCAGCATGACTGGGACAGAGACCCAGTACTTC.

The chain links TRBV18 to TRBJ2-3; 9 nucleotides align to TRBD2. V shed 3 bases and J 4 bases; nucleotides not matched to a gene: 8. CDR1 is KGHSH and CDR2 is LQKENI in the germline V gene. This CDR3 has 16 residues. CDR3 in amino acids: CASSPVAGARSDTQYF. CDR3 coding DNA: TGTGCCAGCTCACCGGTAGCGGGAGCGAGGTCAGATACGCAGTATTTT.

The V and J genes are TRBV4-3 and TRBJ2-3; D perhaps matches TRBD1 (5 bases). With the DNA end fitting TRBJ1-5 better, the J assignment may be wrong. Germline V gene data show CDR1 as LGHNA and CDR2 as YSLEER. This CDR3 spans 14 amino acids. The CDR3 DNA reads as TGCGCCAGCAGCCAGGGGGGTGCATTAGGCACGCAGCATTTT. Amino acid sequence: CASSQGGALGTQHF.

Note on this clonotype: The junction does not match germline at one end; this may be a read error. The chain employs TRBV11-2 and TRBJ2-5, with D unclear. Germline CDR1 reads SGHAT; CDR2 reads FQNNGV. The CDR3 extends over 15 amino acids. DNA for the CDR3: TGTGCCAGCAGCCCCGTAGTGCTAGTCCCAGAGACCCAGAAATTC. It translates to CASSPVVLVPETQKF.

Comment on this clonotype: Lacking the conserved final phenylalanine or tryptophan, this CDR3 likely reflects a read error. The V and J genes are TRBV30 and TRBJ2-3, with D perhaps matching TRBD1 (6 bases). Trimming left V 2 bases short and J 7 bases short, with 13 bases between. CDR3 length: 13 amino acids. From germline, CDR1 is GTSNPN and CDR2 SVGIG (reference sequence). CDR3 amino acids: CAWSTGYPNTQYL. In nucleotides, the CDR3 is TGTGCCTGGAGTACAGGGTACCCAAATACGCAGTATTTA.

This chain uses TRBV12-3 or TRBV12-4 with TRBJ2-3; D not resolved. The V end was cut by 5 bases, the J end by 5 bases, with 11 bases between. The CDR3 runs to 13 residues. CDR3 DNA sequence: TGTGCCAGCAGTCCACTATGGGAAGATACGCAGTATTTT. It yields the protein CASSPLWEDTQYF.

This clonotype was observed at least ten times. V and J are TRBV6-4 and TRBJ1-2, with D uncertain. The V and J ends lost 5 bases and 0 bases respectively, with 13 bases between them. CDR1 is MRHNA and CDR2 is SNTAGT in the germline V gene. CDR3 length equals 15 residues. CDR3 residues: CASSPNLGTNYGYTF. CDR3 bases: TGTGCCAGCAGTCCCAACTTGGGGACTAACTATGGCTACACCTTC.